The 18 T cell receptor beta chains presented below share a single source sample, sequenced in a study of T cell responses to AZD1222 COVID-19 vaccine. The method was immunoSEQ multiplex PCR; TCRdb's version includes in-frame clones alone and lacks a portion of them. The sample holds about 91,000 clones, roughly 92% seen once. The sequencing here drew on peripheral blood, taken 28 days after the second AZD1222 dose. The receptors stem from an adult who received the AZD1222 COVID-19 vaccine.

V usage is TRBV30 and J usage is TRBJ2-5, with D perhaps matching TRBD2 (6 bases). Trimming cost V 5 bases and J 2 bases, with 12 bases left between them. Germline V gene lookup returns CDR1 GTSNPN and CDR2 SVGIG (reference sequence). This CDR3 is built from 13 residues. The CDR3 DNA follows: TGTGCCTGGGCCCTTGGGGGGCAAGAGACCCAGTACTTC. Protein sequence: CAWALGGQETQYF.

The rearrangement joins TRBV15 to TRBJ2-2, with D perhaps TRBD1 (6 bases). Germline CDR1 reads LNHNV; CDR2 reads YYDKDF (reference sequence). The ends were cut back, 0 bases at V and 1 base at J, with 12 bases in the middle. This CDR3 is 17 amino acids long. The CDR3: CATSRDSGRGNTGELFF. Written as DNA, the CDR3 is TGTGCCACCAGCAGAGATTCTGGCAGGGGGAACACCGGGGAGCTGTTTTTT.

This clone showed up just once. The V and J genes are TRBV28 and TRBJ2-7, with 11 bases identical to TRBD1. Germline trimming cut 6 bases from V and 12 bases from J; bases unmatched to any gene: 22. CDR1 MDHEN and CDR2 SYDVKM come from the germline V gene. CDR3 length equals 17 residues. The CDR3 nucleotides read TGTGCCAGCAGGACACCGTCGAGTCAGGACAGGGGGCAGTTTGGGTACTTC. This sequence encodes CASRTPSSQDRGQFGYF. The complete variable domain, with remaining parts taken from reference TRBV28 and TRBJ2-7, reads DVKVTQSSRYLVKRTGEKVFLECVQDMDHENMFWYRQDPGLGLRLIYFSYDVKMKEKGDIPEGYSVSREKKERFSLILESASTNQTSMYLCASRTPSSQDRGQFGYFGPGTRLTVT.

The chain is built from TRBV27 and TRBJ2-7; D is unresolved. The V end lost 4 bases, the J end lost 0 bases, and 10 bases lay between the germline ends. The germline V gene has CDR1 MNHEY and CDR2 SMNVEV (reference sequence). CDR3 length equals 14 residues. CDR3 sequence: CASSWAGNSYEQYF. The DNA of the CDR3 is TGTGCCAGCAGTTGGGCAGGAAACTCCTACGAGCAGTACTTC.

The V gene is TRBV2, the J gene TRBJ2-3, with D possibly being TRBD1 or TRBD2 (5 bases each). The CDR3 extends over 15 amino acids. Trimming took 5 bases from V and 3 from J, leaving 15 bases between them. CDR1 and CDR2 from the germline V gene are SNHLY and FYNNEI. The CDR3 reads CASSSRASGTDTQYF. The DNA of the CDR3 is TGTGCCAGCAGTTCCAGGGCGTCGGGAACAGATACGCAGTATTTT.

The rearrangement joins TRBV18 to TRBJ2-5, with TRBD1 as a possible D gene (5 bases). Per the germline V gene, CDR1 is KGHSH and CDR2 is LQKENI. V lost 0 bases, J lost 4 bases, and 12 bases lay in between. The CDR3 extends over 15 amino acids. The DNA of the CDR3 is TGTGCCAGCTCACCACCGGTGGGGCCCGGAGAGACCCAGTACTTC. Amino acids: CASSPPVGPGETQYF.

The chain has TRBV11-2 and TRBJ2-7; 8 bases align to TRBD2. The length of the CDR3 is 15 residues. The V gene's germline CDR1 is SGHAT and CDR2 FQNNGV. Trimming removed 2 bases from V and 6 bases from J; junction bases left unmatched: 9. CDR3 sequence reads: CASSLLSGAFGEQYF. The CDR3 DNA is TGTGCCAGCAGCTTACTTAGCGGGGCATTCGGCGAGCAGTACTTC.

The V gene is TRBV7-8, the J gene TRBJ2-3; TRBD2 is a possible D gene (6 bases). Germline-derived CDR1 and CDR2 are SGHVS and FQNEAQ. The CDR3 covers 16 residues. The V and J ends lost 1 base and 1 base respectively, with 12 bases between them. The CDR3 DNA is TGTGCCAGCAGCTTAGAGGGGCGGGGCGGCACAGATACGCAGTATTTT. It specifies CASSLEGRGGTDTQYF.

Only a few counts were recorded for this clone. V is TRBV9 and J is TRBJ1-6; D might be TRBD1 (6 bases). CDR1 and CDR2 from the germline V gene are SGDLS and YYNGEE. The CDR3 is 15 residues long. V gave up 0 bases and J gave up 10 bases, with 14 bases separating them. The CDR3 region has the DNA TGTGCCAGCAGCGTAGCTGATGGGGGGCAATCACCCCTCCACTTT. This encodes CASSVADGGQSPLHF.

The chain has TRBV5-1 and TRBJ1-2; D is unclear. The germline CDR1 and CDR2 sequences are SGHRS and YFSETQ. V lost 2 bases and J 0 bases, leaving 17 bases between the germline ends. The CDR3 has 17 amino acids. The chain's CDR3 is CASSLRATESPNYGYTF. The CDR3 region has the DNA TGCGCCAGCAGCTTAAGGGCCACAGAGTCCCCTAACTATGGCTACACCTTC. The variable domain in full, with the rest retrieved from reference TRBV5-1 and TRBJ1-2, is KAGVTQTPRYLIKTRGQQVTLSCSPISGHRSVSWYQQTPGQGLQFLFEYFSETQRNKGNFPGRFSGRQFSNSRSEMNVSTLELGDSALYLCASSLRATESPNYGYTFGSGTRLTVV.

The chain combines TRBV7-2 with TRBJ1-1; no firm D call. CDR3 size: 14 residues. CDR1 and CDR2 (germline): SGHTA, FQGNSA. The V end was cut by 4 bases, the J end by 2 bases, with 11 bases between. The CDR3 nucleotides are TGTGCCAGCAGCTACTTGGACGGTAACACTGAAGCTTTCTTT. As protein: CASSYLDGNTEAFF.

The chain links TRBV5-4 to TRBJ2-1; D call uncertain. The CDR3 contains 15 residues. V was shortened by 0 bases and J by 8 bases, with 15 bases between the two germline ends. Germline V gene lookup returns CDR1 SGHNT and CDR2 YYREEE (reference sequence). CDR3 bases: TGTGCCAGCAGCTTGGAGTTGGTAGGTCGGGATGAGCAGTTCTTC. It codes for CASSLELVGRDEQFF.

This chain joins TRBV5-5 and TRBJ1-4; D uncertain. V dropped 0 bases and J dropped 0 bases, with 6 bases sitting between them. Germline-derived CDR1 and CDR2 are SGHKS and YYEKEE (reference sequence). CDR3 length: 15 amino acids. CDR3 sequence: CASSLVPATNEKLFF. CDR3 in DNA: TGTGCCAGCAGCTTGGTGCCTGCAACTAATGAAAAACTGTTTTTT. Combining the CDR3 with reference TRBV5-5 and TRBJ1-4 gives the whole variable domain DAGVTQSPTHLIKTRGQQVTLRCSPISGHKSVSWYQQVLGQGPQFIFQYYEKEERGRGNFPDRFSARQFPNYSSELNVNALLLGDSALYLCASSLVPATNEKLFFGSGTQLSVL.

The genes are TRBV18 and TRBJ2-3, with D unresolved. CDR1 is KGHSH, CDR2 LQKENI, per germline. The CDR3 is made up of 13 amino acids. The V gene lost 0 bases and the J gene lost 3 bases, with 4 bases spanning the gap. The CDR3 spells CASSPPRTDTQYF. CDR3 coding DNA: TGTGCCAGCTCACCACCGAGGACAGATACGCAGTATTTT.

This chain links TRBV5-1 with TRBJ2-5; D gene uncertain. Per the germline V gene, CDR1 is SGHRS and CDR2 is YFSETQ. V was trimmed by 2 bases and J by 5 bases, leaving 10 bases between them. The CDR3 has 13 amino acids. This CDR3 reads CASSFSVSETQYF. The CDR3 nucleotides are TGCGCCAGCAGCTTTTCCGTCTCGGAGACCCAGTACTTC.

This chain joins TRBV7-2 and TRBJ2-1; D gene ambiguous. Trimming pared 1 base from V and 9 bases from J, leaving 7 bases between. Germline V gives CDR1 SGHTA, CDR2 FQGNSA. This CDR3 is 12 amino acids long. The DNA for the CDR3 is TGTGCCAGCAGCTTAGAGGTGAGTGAGCAGTTCTTC. Translated, it gives CASSLEVSEQFF.

The rearrangement uses TRBV5-1 and TRBJ2-7; possibly TRBD2 for D (7 bases). This CDR3 is 16 amino acids long. CDR1 SGHRS and CDR2 YFSETQ come from the germline V gene. The V gene lost 5 bases and the J gene lost 6 bases, with 24 bases spanning the gap. The DNA for the CDR3 is TGCGCCAGCAGACCTTCCACAGGGCGGGGAGGGGGCGAGCAGTACTTC. This encodes CASRPSTGRGGGEQYF.

CDR3 amino acids: CASSVDGPGQGNYGYTF. The CDR3 DNA is TGTGCCAGCAGCGTCGACGGGCCGGGACAGGGGAACTATGGCTACACCTTC. V and J are TRBV9 and TRBJ1-2; the match to TRBD1 covers 10 bases. The CDR3 has 17 residues. Losses at the gene ends were 2 bases for V and 2 bases for J; bases not matched to a gene: 9. Germline loops: CDR1 SGDLS, CDR2 YYNGEE.